This T cell receptor (beta chain) was recorded in a study of cytomegalovirus exposure and HLA in healthy donors. Sequenced by immunoSEQ multiplex PCR; TCRdb stores in-frame clones only, minus some. This table holds fewer than 400,000 clones, 88% found once. Germline V gives CDR1 LGHNA, CDR2 YSLEER. V was pared by 2 bases and J by 0 bases, with 4 bases between. The CDR3 runs 13 residues. Input material: PBMCs. The sequence was obtained from a man in his thirties or forties in good health and CMV-seronegative. V gene TRBV4-3 combines with J gene TRBJ1-1; no clear D gene. The CDR3 protein is CASSQQLNTEAFF. CDR3 sequence (DNA): TGCGCCAGCAGCCAACAGTTGAACACTGAAGCTTTCTTT.